What follows are 10 T cell receptor beta chains derived from one specimen sequenced in a study of regulatory T cells in long-lasting Graves disease. Libraries of TCR beta came from iRepertoire HTBI primers plus Arm-PCR of CDR3 regions. MiXCR, run by TCRdb on the multiplex PCR reads, gives a single entry per CDR3 protein. Among 700,000 or so distinct CDR3 sequences listed, around 30% were seen once. The sample's time point: persistent/refractory GD, antithyroid drugs over 5 years with positive TRAb. Making the TCR library involved RNA that had been extracted from PBMCs. Sequenced here: peripheral blood mononuclear cells (PBMCs), sampled when the disease was refractory, from a patient treated with antithyroid drugs. These receptors came from a female donor with Graves disease.

The rearrangement links TRBV7-3 to TRBJ2-3; 8 nucleotides agree with TRBD2. The CDR3 runs 14 residues. Germline CDR1 reads SGHTA; CDR2 reads FQGTGA. J gave up 6 bases and V 3 bases, and 5 bases lay outside the gene matches. CDR3 loop: CASSFRGGGDTQYF. CDR3 in DNA: TGTGCCAGCAGCTTTCGCGGCGGGGGGGATACGCAGTATTTT.

V and J are TRBV5-4 and TRBJ2-5, with 9 bases matching TRBD2. The CDR3 has 16 residues. Germline V gene data show CDR1 as SGHNT and CDR2 as YYREEE (reference sequence). The ends lost 0 bases at V and 4 bases at J; junction bases unmatched: 7. CDR3 protein: CASSLVPAGGGETQYF. The CDR3 nucleotides read TGTGCCAGCAGCTTGGTCCCAGCGGGAGGCGGAGAGACCCAGTACTTC. Looking up the rest from reference TRBV5-4 and TRBJ2-5 gives the full variable domain: ETGVTQSPTHLIKTRGQQVTLRCSSQSGHNTVSWYQQALGQGPQFIFQYYREEENGRGNFPPRFSGLQFPNYSSELNVNALELDDSALYLCASSLVPAGGGETQYFGPGTRLLVL.

A few counts support this clonotype. The rearrangement links TRBV12-5 to TRBJ1-1; tentative D call: TRBD1 (5 bases). With 1 base removed from V and 10 bases from J, the gap between germline ends came to 10 bases. CDR3 size: 12 residues. Germline CDR1 reads LGHNT; CDR2 reads FRNRAP. DNA of the CDR3: TGTGCTAGTGGTTTGGGCGGGGGGAGAGCTTTCTTT. Translating it yields CASGLGGGRAFF.

The V and J genes are TRBV29-1 and TRBJ1-1; tentative D call: TRBD1 (5 bases). This CDR3 is built from 14 residues. With 4 bases removed from V and 5 bases from J, the gap between germline ends came to 17 bases. Germline assignment: CDR1 SQVTM and CDR2 ANQGSEA. CDR3 residues: CSVGGLWVTTEAFF. In DNA, the CDR3 is TGCAGCGTTGGGGGCCTGTGGGTCACAACTGAAGCTTTCTTT.

This clonotype has just a few counts. This chain links TRBV5-1 with TRBJ2-7; TRBD1 agrees at 8 bases. V trimming: 4 bases; J trimming: 2 bases; junction bases outside the gene matches: 2. Germline V gene data show CDR1 as SGHRS and CDR2 as YFSETQ. The CDR3 loop spans 13 amino acids. CDR3 sequence (DNA): TGCGCCAGCAGCCGGGACAGGCCCTACGAGCAGTACTTC. It translates to CASSRDRPYEQYF.

This chain joins TRBV11-2 and TRBJ2-7; TRBD2 might be the D (5 bases). CDR1 is SGHAT, CDR2 FQNNGV, per germline. The CDR3 contains 16 residues. V was trimmed by 4 bases and J by 2 bases, leaving 18 bases between them. CDR3 residues: CASSSYRGKKTYEQYF. In DNA, the CDR3 is TGTGCCAGCAGCTCCTATCGGGGAAAAAAGACCTACGAGCAGTACTTC.

This clonotype was seen a single time. An end of the junction differs from the germline gene, which may be a read error. The V call is TRBV2, the J call TRBJ2-7; possibly TRBD1 for D (5 bases). CDR3 length: 13 amino acids. The germline CDR1 and CDR2 sequences are SNHLY and FYNNEI. The CDR3 here is CASGAFVEDERYF. The CDR3 DNA is TGTGCCAGCGGGGCGTTCGTCGAGGACGAGCGGTACTTC.

The V call is TRBV30, the J call TRBJ1-2, with D unresolved. The germline V gene has CDR1 GTSNPN and CDR2 SVGIG (reference sequence). V lost 4 bases, J lost 7 bases, and 10 bases lay in between. This CDR3 is 11 amino acids long. The CDR3 DNA reads TGTGCCTGGAACCGGGTCCCTGGCTACACCTTC. The encoded protein is CAWNRVPGYTF.

The table lists this clonotype with a few counts. The chain links TRBV10-3 to TRBJ1-1, with D uncertain. Trimming shortened V by 3 bases and J by 1 base, and 9 bases separated the two germline ends. The CDR3 runs to 14 residues. CDR1 and CDR2 from the germline V gene are ENHRY and SYGVKD. CDR3 bases: TGTGCCATCAGTGATCGGCCTAAGAACACTGAAGCTTTCTTT. It yields the protein CAISDRPKNTEAFF.

The chain has TRBV30 and TRBJ1-1; D perhaps matches TRBD1 (6 bases). V lost 3 bases and J 6 bases, leaving 14 bases between the germline ends. The CDR3 sequence is 13 residues long. Germline V lookup: CDR1 GTSNPN, CDR2 SVGIG (reference sequence). CDR3 DNA: TGTGCCTGGAGCCGGACAGTTGGTGCTGAAGCTTTCTTT. Protein product: CAWSRTVGAEAFF.